Shown below are 10 T cell receptor beta chains from a single sample sequenced in a study of blood T cell repertoires in COVID-19. Data came from immunoSEQ multiplex PCR; TCRdb stores just in-frame clones and leaves some out. The sample carries approximately 15,000 clones, about 80% recorded once. Sequenced sample: peripheral blood. The receptors stem from a human donor in a cohort sampled during active COVID-19.

The genes are TRBV4-1 and TRBJ1-1; 8 bases map to TRBD1. The ends lost 5 bases at V and 4 bases at J; junction bases unmatched: 6. The CDR3 is 14 amino acids. Germline V gives CDR1 MGHRA, CDR2 YSYEKL. For the CDR3, the DNA is TGCGCCAGCAGCACCCGGACAGGGACCACTGAAGCTTTCTTT. Protein: CASSTRTGTTEAFF.

The V gene is TRBV19, the J gene TRBJ2-5; the match to TRBD2 covers 10 bases. V trimming: 7 bases; J trimming: 5 bases; junction bases outside the gene matches: 13. Germline lookup yields CDR1 LNHDA and CDR2 SQIVND (reference sequence). The CDR3 contains 16 residues. CDR3 amino acids: CASTSMGGLALETQYF. CDR3 coding DNA: TGTGCCAGTACCTCCATGGGGGGACTAGCGCTGGAGACCCAGTACTTC.

The chain carries TRBV7-2 and TRBJ2-5, with 10 positions matching TRBD2. The CDR3 is made up of 15 amino acids. The germline V gene has CDR1 SGHTA and CDR2 FQGNSA. The trim removed 4 bases at V and 1 base at J, leaving 3 bases unmatched. CDR3 region: CASSSRTSGQETQYF. CDR3 DNA sequence: TGTGCCAGCAGCTCCCGGACTAGCGGCCAAGAGACCCAGTACTTC.

As concerns this clone: One end of the junction is discordant with germline, which a read error may explain. The chain has TRBV2 and TRBJ1-2, with D unclear. The CDR3 totals 10 residues. CDR1 SNHLY and CDR2 FYNNEI come from the germline V gene. CDR3 loop: CASREEQRIF. Here the CDR3 DNA reads TGTGCCAGCAGGGAGGAACAGCGGATCTTC.

The rearrangement uses TRBV10-3 and TRBJ2-2, with TRBD2 matching 9 bases. Trimming took 0 bases from V and 6 from J; bases not matched to a gene: 11. Germline V gene sequence: CDR1 ENHRY, CDR2 SYGVKD. This CDR3 region has 18 residues. The chain's CDR3 is CAISESTFIAGVPGELFF. CDR3 coding DNA: TGTGCCATCAGTGAGTCGACTTTTATAGCGGGAGTTCCCGGGGAGCTGTTTTTT.

V and J are TRBV6-5 and TRBJ2-5; a weak D match, TRBD2 (6 bases). The germline V and J ends were trimmed by 3 bases and 5 bases, with 16 bases remaining between them. The CDR3 covers 15 residues. CDR1 is MNHEY, CDR2 SVGAGI, per germline. The CDR3 nucleotides read TGTGCCAGCAGTTATAGACTAGAACAGTCGGAGACCCAGTACTTC. It yields the protein CASSYRLEQSETQYF.

The chain employs TRBV7-2 and TRBJ2-7, with D possibly being TRBD1 (6 bases). This CDR3 comprises 15 residues. V lost 5 bases, J lost 3 bases, and 17 bases lay in between. Per germline, CDR1 SGHTA and CDR2 FQGNSA. CDR3 protein: CASSPQGHAGYEQYF. The CDR3 DNA is TGTGCCAGCAGCCCCCAGGGACACGCGGGCTACGAGCAGTACTTC.

This rearrangement joins TRBV4-1 to TRBJ1-5, with D perhaps TRBD1 (6 bases). The V gene lost 0 bases and the J gene lost 4 bases, with 10 bases spanning the gap. There are 15 residues in the CDR3. Germline V CDR1 and CDR2: MGHRA, YSYEKL. The CDR3 sequence: CASSQESTGNQPQHF. Written as DNA, the CDR3 is TGCGCCAGCAGCCAAGAGTCTACAGGGAATCAGCCCCAGCATTTT.

The J gene is TRBJ2-3, the V gene TRBV29-1; D perhaps matches TRBD1 (5 bases). The CDR3 sequence is 15 residues long. Germline CDR1 SQVTM, CDR2 ANQGSEA. Trimming took 7 bases from V and 0 from J, leaving 17 bases between them. This CDR3 is CSAAQGTSSTDTQYF. CDR3 sequence (DNA): TGCAGCGCCGCCCAGGGCACTTCTAGCACAGATACGCAGTATTTT.

The rearrangement uses TRBV5-1 and TRBJ2-3; D not resolved. The CDR3 totals 15 residues. V lost 0 bases and J 2 bases, leaving 10 bases between the germline ends. CDR1 SGHRS and CDR2 YFSETQ come from the germline V gene. In DNA, the CDR3 is TGCGCCAGCAGCTTGGGGGTCTGGGCCACAGATACGCAGTATTTT. Translation: CASSLGVWATDTQYF.